The next 20 T cell receptor beta chains were all read from a single sample in a study of cytomegalovirus exposure and HLA in healthy donors. TCRdb keeps only in-frame clones here, not all; method: immunoSEQ multiplex PCR. The sample lists hundreds of thousands of clones, roughly 84% occurring once. The sample consisted of PBMCs. These receptors were collected from a man aged 18 to 29 in good health and CMV-seropositive.

This chain joins TRBV19 and TRBJ1-1; possibly TRBD1 for D (5 bases). Germline values: CDR1 LNHDA, CDR2 SQIVND (reference sequence). The CDR3 has 14 amino acids. Trimming cost V 5 bases and J 1 base, with 11 bases left between them. In nucleotides, the CDR3 is TGTGCCAGTAGTCAGGGTACGGAGAACACTGAAGCTTTCTTT. Its protein product is CASSQGTENTEAFF.

The chain carries TRBV7-9 and TRBJ1-5; D possibly corresponds to TRBD1 (6 bases). Germline CDR1 SEHNR, CDR2 FQNEAQ (reference sequence). Between the trimmed V and J ends, which lost 3 bases and 1 base, there was a span of 13 bases. CDR3 length: 16 residues. CDR3 bases: TGTGCCAGCAGCTTGTCGGGGGGCGCGAGCAATCAGCCCCAGCATTTT. It is translated as CASSLSGGASNQPQHF.

This chain connects TRBV5-1 to TRBJ2-1; D possibly corresponds to TRBD2 (5 bases). CDR3 size: 15 residues. Deletions cut 2 bases from V and 3 bases from J, with 12 bases between. From germline, CDR1 is SGHRS and CDR2 YFSETQ. The CDR3 DNA sequence: TGCGCCAGCAGCTTCGAGGGAGAGGGCTACAATGAGCAGTTCTTC. Protein sequence: CASSFEGEGYNEQFF.

This chain connects TRBV7-2 to TRBJ2-7; D possibly corresponds to TRBD1 (5 bases). This CDR3 comprises 17 residues. The germline V and J ends were trimmed by 0 bases and 1 base, with 16 bases remaining between them. CDR1 is SGHTA and CDR2 is FQGNSA in the germline V gene. CDR3 region: CASSLADPGRASYEQYF. The CDR3 DNA reads TGTGCCAGCAGCTTAGCCGATCCAGGCAGGGCATCCTACGAGCAGTACTTC.

The chain combines TRBV6-5 with TRBJ1-2, with a weak D call TRBD1 (5 bases). Trimming removed 3 bases at V and 6 bases at J, with 14 bases between. CDR3 length equals 14 residues. Germline CDR1 is MNHEY and CDR2 is SVGAGI. The CDR3 DNA reads as TGTGCCAGCAGTTATGTCGGCAGGGTTGATGGCTACACCTTC. It is translated as CASSYVGRVDGYTF.

The genes are TRBV27 and TRBJ2-7; the match to TRBD1 covers 9 bases. J gave up 5 bases and V 6 bases, and 11 bases lay outside the gene matches. Germline CDR1 reads MNHEY; CDR2 reads SMNVEV (reference sequence). The CDR3 runs 15 residues. The CDR3 region has the DNA TGTGCCAGCAGCGATGTAGGGACAGGGAGGAACGAGCAGTACTTC. Translation: CASSDVGTGRNEQYF.

The chain joins TRBV4-3 to TRBJ2-3, with TRBD1 identical over 8 bases. The trim removed 0 bases at V and 4 bases at J, leaving 3 bases unmatched. This CDR3 contains 15 residues. CDR1 is LGHNA, CDR2 YSLEER, per germline. In DNA form, the CDR3 reads TGCGCCAGCAGCCAAGATAAACAGGGGGCAGATACGCAGTATTTT. Translation gives CASSQDKQGADTQYF.

The chain uses TRBV7-2 and TRBJ2-7, with D unresolved. Per the germline V gene, CDR1 is SGHTA and CDR2 is FQGNSA. V lost 5 bases and J 1 base, leaving 9 bases between the germline ends. This CDR3 spans 13 amino acids. The CDR3, as DNA: TGTGCCAGCAGCACCCGACATTCCTACGAGCAGTACTTC. Amino acids: CASSTRHSYEQYF.

The genes are TRBV30 and TRBJ1-3; D not resolved. The CDR3 length is 16 residues. V dropped 2 bases and J dropped 3 bases, with 17 bases sitting between them. Germline V gene data show CDR1 as GTSNPN and CDR2 as SVGIG (reference sequence). CDR3: CAWSPLGQPGGNTIYF. Written as DNA, the CDR3 is TGTGCCTGGAGTCCCTTGGGCCAACCGGGTGGAAACACCATATATTTT.

V gene TRBV30 combines with J gene TRBJ1-5; D is perhaps TRBD1 (6 bases). The V end lost 3 bases, the J end lost 9 bases, and 18 bases lay between the germline ends. The CDR3 is 14 residues long. Looked up from germline, CDR1 is GTSNPN and CDR2 is SVGIG (reference sequence). CDR3: CAWRTDRGFGPQHF. CDR3 sequence (DNA): TGTGCCTGGAGAACGGACAGAGGCTTCGGGCCCCAGCATTTT.

This sequence joins TRBV27 and TRBJ1-5, with D hard to call. Trimming shortened V by 4 bases and J by 2 bases, and 15 bases separated the two germline ends. This CDR3 contains 16 residues. CDR1 is MNHEY, CDR2 SMNVEV, per germline (reference sequence). The CDR3 bases are TGTGCCAGCAGTTCATCCGGTGGTTTTGGCAATCAGCCCCAGCATTTT. Its protein is CASSSSGGFGNQPQHF.

The chain carries TRBV10-3 and TRBJ2-7; TRBD1 matches at 10 bases. This CDR3 is 14 amino acids long. The germline V gene encodes CDR1 ENHRY and CDR2 SYGVKD. V shed 4 bases, J shed 2 bases, and the junction held 2 bases outside the gene matches. CDR3 DNA: TGTGCCATCAGTGTAGGACAGGGGGCCTACGAGCAGTACTTC. Protein: CAISVGQGAYEQYF.

The chain uses TRBV11-2 and TRBJ2-1; no clear D. V lost 5 bases, J lost 0 bases, and 14 bases lay in between. This CDR3 region has 16 residues. Germline values: CDR1 SGHAT, CDR2 FQNNGV. The CDR3 region has the DNA TGTGCCAGCAGCCCCCCCCGGGCCTACTCCTACAATGAGCAGTTCTTC. Protein product: CASSPPRAYSYNEQFF.

V usage is TRBV7-2 and J usage is TRBJ2-7; D might be TRBD1 (6 bases). V lost 5 bases to trimming and J lost 2 bases, with 13 bases between them. This CDR3 has 14 residues. Germline V gene sequence: CDR1 SGHTA, CDR2 FQGNSA. The CDR3, as DNA: TGTGCCAGCAGCATAATTCAGGGGCCCTACGAGCAGTACTTC. Translating it yields CASSIIQGPYEQYF.

The chain joins TRBV5-6 to TRBJ1-1; D not resolved. With 4 bases removed from V and 7 bases from J, the gap between germline ends came to 8 bases. There are 11 residues in the CDR3. CDR1 SGHDT and CDR2 YYEEEE come from the germline V gene. CDR3 amino acids: CASSQHNEAFF. The CDR3 bases are TGTGCCAGCAGCCAACACAATGAAGCTTTCTTT.

The chain has TRBV11-2 and TRBJ1-1, with D maybe TRBD1 (5 bases). Germline-derived CDR1 and CDR2 are SGHAT and FQNNGV. Trimming shortened V by 5 bases and J by 1 base, and 23 bases separated the two germline ends. The length of the CDR3 is 18 residues. The CDR3 DNA reads as TGTGCCAGCAGCCCCAGCATGAGGAGGGGAGATAAGAACACTGAAGCTTTCTTT. Translated: CASSPSMRRGDKNTEAFF. Based on the CDR3 plus reference TRBV11-2 and TRBJ1-1, the full variable domain is EAGVAQSPRYKIIEKRQSVAFWCNPISGHATLYWYQQILGQGPKLLIQFQNNGVVDDSQLPKDRFSAERLKGVDSTLKIQPAKLEDSAVYLCASSPSMRRGDKNTEAFFGQGTRLTVV.

This rearrangement joins TRBV7-2 to TRBJ2-1; maybe TRBD1 (6 bases). Between the trimmed V and J ends, which lost 0 bases and 9 bases, there was a span of 9 bases. The CDR3 is made up of 13 amino acids. Germline CDR1 and CDR2: SGHTA and FQGNSA. CDR3 nucleotide sequence: TGTGCCAGCAGCTTAGCAGGGGGATCTGAGCAGTTCTTC. Its protein is CASSLAGGSEQFF.

The chain combines TRBV5-4 with TRBJ2-7, with 11 bases aligning to TRBD2. Trimming cost V 4 bases and J 7 bases; bases outside gene matches: 10. Germline assignment: CDR1 SGHNT and CDR2 YYREEE (reference sequence). CDR3 size: 15 residues. The CDR3 loop reads CASSPTSGTPWEQYF. Here the CDR3 DNA reads TGTGCCAGCAGCCCGACTAGCGGGACCCCATGGGAGCAGTACTTC.

This clone has just one count. The chain uses TRBV18 and TRBJ2-7, with TRBD2 matching 8 bases. With 6 bases clipped from V and 2 bases from J, the junction kept 18 bases outside the gene matches. The CDR3 length is 18 residues. Germline-derived CDR1 and CDR2 are KGHSH and LQKENI. The CDR3 DNA is TGTGCCAGCTCCATCGGGCCTAGCGGGCGAGCATCCGCCTACGAGCAGTACTTC. Its translation: CASSIGPSGRASAYEQYF.

The chain uses TRBV11-3 and TRBJ2-3, with D possibly TRBD2 on 6 matching bases. In germline, CDR1 is SGHNT, CDR2 YENEEA. V shed 2 bases and J shed 5 bases, with 17 bases lying between them. The CDR3 runs to 16 residues. The CDR3 is CASSLISGTGGDTQYF. CDR3 nucleotide sequence: TGTGCCAGCAGCTTAATTAGCGGAACTGGAGGAGATACGCAGTATTTT.